A selection of T cell receptor beta chains follows, all from one sample in a study of blood T cell repertoires in COVID-19. Produced via immunoSEQ multiplex PCR; TCRdb's table is partial and in-frame only. The sample has approximately 32,000 clones, around nine tenths seen once. The sequenced sample was peripheral blood. These receptors were taken from a woman in her 70s with active COVID-19. CDR3s leave out the opening cysteine and the closing phenylalanine or tryptophan. Only part of the rows carry a size: once, few, many, or a class if the clone is expanded.

j_call,v_call,clone_size,cdr3_length,cdr3_aa
TRBJ2-6,TRBV18,.,15,ASSPLGQGPGANVLT
TRBJ1-4,TRBV18,.,13,ASSNMGQPPGKLF
TRBJ1-2,TRBV19,.,13,ASSIHGGSENGYT
TRBJ2-2,TRBV15,.,14,ATSPRERVYTGELF
TRBJ1-4,TRBV7-2,.,11,ASRDGGDEKLF
TRBJ2-3,TRBV19,.,11,ASVGWPTDTQY
TRBJ1-5,TRBV19,few,15,ASSRTNQGAGNQPQH
TRBJ1-5,TRBV7-2,.,12,ASSEVQGDQPQH
TRBJ2-3,TRBV29-1,once,10,SGRTSGSKEY
TRBJ1-4,TRBV7-9,once,14,ASSFQDPGTSEKLF